This T cell receptor (beta chain) was recovered during a study of radiation and T cells in renal cell carcinoma. General study findings and limits: Without pretreatment biopsies, baseline tumor clonotype presence was undetermined.

Remarks on this clone: Its antigen is undetermined.

The time point is: blood 2 weeks post-SBRT. The treatment denotes: 15 Gy SBRT to primary tumor, nephrectomy 4 weeks later. Clear cell pathology was present in this patient's renal cell carcinoma. Libraries were prepared by immunoSEQ multiplex PCR; TCRdb keeps only in-frame clonotypes and omits some of them. The table lists 120,000 or so clones, approximately 75% of them singletons. V was clipped by 5 bases and J by 8 bases; unmatched bases: 6. Germline V lookup: CDR1 GTSNPN, CDR2 SVGIG (reference sequence). There are 13 residues in the CDR3. Sequences were derived from blood, sampled from a patient whose treatment included radiotherapy and nephrectomy. The rearrangement links TRBV30 to TRBJ1-6; 7 bases agree with TRBD1. The receptor was isolated from a woman aged 60-75 years with renal cell carcinoma. The CDR3 spells CAWSQGTDSPLHF. CDR3 DNA: TGTGCCTGGTCTCAGGGGACAGATTCACCCCTCCACTTT.